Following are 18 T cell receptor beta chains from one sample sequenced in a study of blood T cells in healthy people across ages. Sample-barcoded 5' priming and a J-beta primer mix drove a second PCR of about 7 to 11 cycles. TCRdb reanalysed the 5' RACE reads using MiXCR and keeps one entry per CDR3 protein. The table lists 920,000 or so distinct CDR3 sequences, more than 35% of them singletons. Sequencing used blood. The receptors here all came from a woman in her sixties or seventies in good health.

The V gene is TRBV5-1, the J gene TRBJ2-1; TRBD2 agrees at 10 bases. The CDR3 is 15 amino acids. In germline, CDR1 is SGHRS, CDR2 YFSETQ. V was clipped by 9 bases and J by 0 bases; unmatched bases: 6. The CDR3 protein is CATNQREGSYNEQFF. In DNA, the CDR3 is TGCGCCACCAACCAGCGGGAGGGCTCCTACAATGAGCAGTTCTTC.

CDR3 loop: CSARSAGVGETQYF. The DNA of the CDR3 is TGCAGTGCTAGATCGGCAGGGGTCGGTGAGACCCAGTACTTC. The rearrangement links TRBV20-1 to TRBJ2-5; possible D gene TRBD1, 6 bases. V dropped 2 bases and J dropped 5 bases, with 15 bases sitting between them. The CDR3 contains 14 residues. Germline V gene lookup returns CDR1 DFQATT and CDR2 SNEGSKA (reference sequence).

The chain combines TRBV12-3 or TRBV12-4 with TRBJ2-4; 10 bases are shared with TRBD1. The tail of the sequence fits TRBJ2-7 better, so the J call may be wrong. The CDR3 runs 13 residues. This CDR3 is CASRRQGAVEQYF. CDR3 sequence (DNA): TGTGCCAGCAGGAGACAGGGGGCAGTCGAGCAGTACTTC.

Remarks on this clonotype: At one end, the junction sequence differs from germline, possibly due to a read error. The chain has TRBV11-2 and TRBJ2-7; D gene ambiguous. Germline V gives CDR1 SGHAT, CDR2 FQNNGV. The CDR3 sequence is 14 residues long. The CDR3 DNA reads TGTGCCGGCAGCTTAGCAGCTGTGACCTACGAGCAGTACTTC. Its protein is CAGSLAAVTYEQYF.

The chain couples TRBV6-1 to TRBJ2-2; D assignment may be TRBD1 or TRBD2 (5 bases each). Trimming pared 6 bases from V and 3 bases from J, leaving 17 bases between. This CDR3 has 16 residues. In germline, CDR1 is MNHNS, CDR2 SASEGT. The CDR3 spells CASRPQSGPYTGELFF. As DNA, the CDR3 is TGTGCCAGCAGACCTCAATCGGGACCATACACCGGGGAGCTGTTTTTT.

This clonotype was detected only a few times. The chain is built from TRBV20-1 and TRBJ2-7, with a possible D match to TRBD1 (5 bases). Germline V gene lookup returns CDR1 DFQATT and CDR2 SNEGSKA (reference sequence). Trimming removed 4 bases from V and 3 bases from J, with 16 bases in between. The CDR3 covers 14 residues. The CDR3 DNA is TGCAGTGCTAAATTCTCCCAGGGAATCTACGAGCAGTACTTC. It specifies CSAKFSQGIYEQYF.

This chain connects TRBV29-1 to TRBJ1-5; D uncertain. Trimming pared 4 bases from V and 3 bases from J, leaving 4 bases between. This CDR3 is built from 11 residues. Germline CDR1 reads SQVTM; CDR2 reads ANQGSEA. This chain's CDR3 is CSVGDNQPQHF. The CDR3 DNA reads TGCAGCGTTGGGGACAATCAGCCCCAGCATTTT.

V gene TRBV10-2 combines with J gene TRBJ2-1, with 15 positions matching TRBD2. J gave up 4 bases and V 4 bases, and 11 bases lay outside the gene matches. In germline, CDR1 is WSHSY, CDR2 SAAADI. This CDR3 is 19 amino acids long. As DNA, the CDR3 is TGCGCCAGCAGTGCCTCTGGACTAGCGGGAGGGGGGGGATACAATGAGCAGTTCTTC. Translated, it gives CASSASGLAGGGGYNEQFF.

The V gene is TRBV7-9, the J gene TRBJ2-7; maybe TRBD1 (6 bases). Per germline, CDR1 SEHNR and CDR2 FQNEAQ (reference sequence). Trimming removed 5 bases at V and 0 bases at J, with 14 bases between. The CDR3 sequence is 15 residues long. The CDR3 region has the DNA TGTGCCAGCAGCCCGCAGGGGCCCCTCTCCTACGAGCAGTACTTC. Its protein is CASSPQGPLSYEQYF.

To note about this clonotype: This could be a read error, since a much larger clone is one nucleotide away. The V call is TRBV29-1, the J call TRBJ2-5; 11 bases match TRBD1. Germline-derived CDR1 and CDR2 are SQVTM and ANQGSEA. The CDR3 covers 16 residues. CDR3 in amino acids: CSVQWWDRGKEETRYF. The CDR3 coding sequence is TGCAGCGTCCAGTGGTGGGACAGGGGGAAAGAAGAGACCCGGTACTTC.

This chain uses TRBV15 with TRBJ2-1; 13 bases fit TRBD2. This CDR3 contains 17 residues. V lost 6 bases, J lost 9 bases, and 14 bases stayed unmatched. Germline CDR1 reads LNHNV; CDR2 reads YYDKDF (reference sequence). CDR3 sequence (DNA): TGTGCCACCAGAACCCCGGGACTAGCGGGGAGAGCGGTTGAGCAGTTCTTC. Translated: CATRTPGLAGRAVEQFF.

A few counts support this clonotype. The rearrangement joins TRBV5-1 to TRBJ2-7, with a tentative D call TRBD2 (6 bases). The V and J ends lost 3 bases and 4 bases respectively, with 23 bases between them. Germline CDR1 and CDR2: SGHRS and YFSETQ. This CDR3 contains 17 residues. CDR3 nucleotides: TGCGCCAGCAGCTGGGGGGACTCACCAGAAACCCTATACGAGCAGTACTTC. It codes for CASSWGDSPETLYEQYF. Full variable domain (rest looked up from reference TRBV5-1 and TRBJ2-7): KAGVTQTPRYLIKTRGQQVTLSCSPISGHRSVSWYQQTPGQGLQFLFEYFSETQRNKGNFPGRFSGRQFSNSRSEMNVSTLELGDSALYLCASSWGDSPETLYEQYFGPGTRLTVT.

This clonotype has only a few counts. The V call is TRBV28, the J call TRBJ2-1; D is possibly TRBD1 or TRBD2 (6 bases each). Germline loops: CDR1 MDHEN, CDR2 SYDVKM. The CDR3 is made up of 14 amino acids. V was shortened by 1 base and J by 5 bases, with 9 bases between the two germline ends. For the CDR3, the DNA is TGTGCCAGCAGTTTATTCCGGGGGCACAATGAGCAGTTCTTC. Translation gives CASSLFRGHNEQFF.

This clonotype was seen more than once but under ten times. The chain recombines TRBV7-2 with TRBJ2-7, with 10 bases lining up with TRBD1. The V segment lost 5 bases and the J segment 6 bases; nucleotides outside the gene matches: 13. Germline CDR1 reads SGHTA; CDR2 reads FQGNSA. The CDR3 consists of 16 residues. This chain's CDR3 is CASSHLPRTGGGEQYF. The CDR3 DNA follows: TGTGCCAGCAGCCACCTTCCCCGGACAGGGGGTGGCGAGCAGTACTTC.

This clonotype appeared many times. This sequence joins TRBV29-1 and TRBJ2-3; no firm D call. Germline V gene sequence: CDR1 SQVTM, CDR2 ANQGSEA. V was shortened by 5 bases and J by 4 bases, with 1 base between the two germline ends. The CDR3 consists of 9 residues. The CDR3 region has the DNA TGCAGCGTTTCAGATACGCAGTATTTT. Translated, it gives CSVSDTQYF.

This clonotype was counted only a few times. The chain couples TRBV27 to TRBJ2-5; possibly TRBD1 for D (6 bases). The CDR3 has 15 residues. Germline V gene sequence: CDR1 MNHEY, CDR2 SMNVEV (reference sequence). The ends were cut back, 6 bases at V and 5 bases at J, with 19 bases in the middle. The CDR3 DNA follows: TGTGCCAGCAGGAGCAGGGGCCACCCTTGGGAGACCCAGTACTTC. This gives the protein CASRSRGHPWETQYF.

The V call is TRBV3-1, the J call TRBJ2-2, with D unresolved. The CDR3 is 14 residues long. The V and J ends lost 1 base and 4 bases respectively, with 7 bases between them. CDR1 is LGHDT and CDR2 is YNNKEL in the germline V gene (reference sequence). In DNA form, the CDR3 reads TGTGCCAGCAGCCAAGGTCGCAGCACCGGGGAGCTGTTTTTT. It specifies CASSQGRSTGELFF.

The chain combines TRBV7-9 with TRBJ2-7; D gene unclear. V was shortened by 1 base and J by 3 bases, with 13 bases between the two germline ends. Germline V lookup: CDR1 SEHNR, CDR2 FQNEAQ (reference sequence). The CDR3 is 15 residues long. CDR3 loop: CASSLEASYGYEQYF. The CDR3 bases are TGTGCCAGCAGCTTAGAAGCGAGCTATGGCTACGAGCAGTACTTC.